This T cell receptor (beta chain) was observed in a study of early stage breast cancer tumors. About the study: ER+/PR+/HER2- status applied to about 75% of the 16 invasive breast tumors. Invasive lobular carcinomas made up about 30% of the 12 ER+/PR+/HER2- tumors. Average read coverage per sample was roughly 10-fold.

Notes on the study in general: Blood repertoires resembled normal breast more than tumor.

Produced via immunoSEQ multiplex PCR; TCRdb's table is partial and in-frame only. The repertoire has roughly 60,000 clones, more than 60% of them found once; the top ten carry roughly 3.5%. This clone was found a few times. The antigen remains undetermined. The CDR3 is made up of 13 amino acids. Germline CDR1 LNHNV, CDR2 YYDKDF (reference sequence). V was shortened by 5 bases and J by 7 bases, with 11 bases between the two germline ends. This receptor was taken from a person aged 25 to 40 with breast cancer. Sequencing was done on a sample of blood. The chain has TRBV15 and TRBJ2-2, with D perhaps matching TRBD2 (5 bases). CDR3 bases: TGTGCCACCAGCCCAGACGGGGTCGGGGAGCTGTTTTTT. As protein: CATSPDGVGELFF. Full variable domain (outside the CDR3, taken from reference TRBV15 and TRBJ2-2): DAMVIQNPRYQVTQFGKPVTLSCSQTLNHNVMYWYQQKSSQAPKLLFHYYDKDFNNEADTPDNFQSRRPNTSFCFLDIRSPGLGDTAMYLCATSPDGVGELFFGEGSRLTVL.